This T cell receptor (beta chain) was retrieved from a study of T cell responses to AZD1222 COVID-19 vaccine. Measured with immunoSEQ multiplex PCR; TCRdb has only the in-frame clones, and not every one. The sample holds more than 140,000 clones, more than 70% seen once. The CDR3 is made up of 15 amino acids. The V gene lost 3 bases and the J gene lost 6 bases, with 19 bases spanning the gap. Germline CDR1 is SGDLS and CDR2 is YYNGEE. This receptor was taken from an adult in good health. V and J are TRBV9 and TRBJ2-7; D gene ambiguous. The sample here was peripheral blood, taken on day 0 of MenACWY control vaccination. This chain's CDR3 is CASSEEQDGLPEQYF. CDR3 DNA: TGTGCCAGCAGCGAAGAGCAGGACGGCCTCCCCGAGCAGTACTTC.